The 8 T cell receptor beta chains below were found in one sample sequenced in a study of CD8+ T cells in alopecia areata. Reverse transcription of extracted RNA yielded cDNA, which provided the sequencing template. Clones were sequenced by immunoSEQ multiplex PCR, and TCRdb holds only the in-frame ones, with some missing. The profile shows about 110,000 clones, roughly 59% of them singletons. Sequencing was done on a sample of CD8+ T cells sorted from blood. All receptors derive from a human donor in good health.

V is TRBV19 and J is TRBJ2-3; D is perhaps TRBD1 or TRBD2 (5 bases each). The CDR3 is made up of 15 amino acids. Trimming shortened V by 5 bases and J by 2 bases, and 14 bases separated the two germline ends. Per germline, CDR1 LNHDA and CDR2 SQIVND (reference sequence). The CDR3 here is CASSPRDVITDTQYF. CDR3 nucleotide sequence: TGTGCCAGTAGTCCCAGGGACGTTATCACAGATACGCAGTATTTT.

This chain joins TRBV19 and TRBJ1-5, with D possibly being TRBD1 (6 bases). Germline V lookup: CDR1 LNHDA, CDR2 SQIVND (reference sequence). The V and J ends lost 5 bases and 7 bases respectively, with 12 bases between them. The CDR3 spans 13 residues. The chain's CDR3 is CASSSQGWQPQHF. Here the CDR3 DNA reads TGTGCCAGTAGTTCACAGGGATGGCAGCCCCAGCATTTT. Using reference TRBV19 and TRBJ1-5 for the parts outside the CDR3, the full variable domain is DGGITQSPKYLFRKEGQNVTLSCEQNLNHDAMYWYRQDPGQGLRLIYYSQIVNDFQKGDIAEGYSVSREKKESFPLTVTSAQKNPTAFYLCASSSQGWQPQHFGDGTRLSIL.

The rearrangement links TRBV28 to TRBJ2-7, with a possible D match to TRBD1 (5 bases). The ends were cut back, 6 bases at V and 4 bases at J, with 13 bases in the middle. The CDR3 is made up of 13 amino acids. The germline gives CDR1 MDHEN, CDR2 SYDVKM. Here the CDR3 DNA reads TGTGCCAGCAGGACAGTTCTTACTTACGAGCAGTACTTC. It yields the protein CASRTVLTYEQYF.

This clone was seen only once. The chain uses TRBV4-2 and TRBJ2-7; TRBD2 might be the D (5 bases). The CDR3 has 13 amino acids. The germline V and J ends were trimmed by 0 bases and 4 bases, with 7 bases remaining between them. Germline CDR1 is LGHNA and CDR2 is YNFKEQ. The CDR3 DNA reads TGTGCCAGCAGCCAAGATATAGCGTACGAGCAGTACTTC. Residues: CASSQDIAYEQYF.

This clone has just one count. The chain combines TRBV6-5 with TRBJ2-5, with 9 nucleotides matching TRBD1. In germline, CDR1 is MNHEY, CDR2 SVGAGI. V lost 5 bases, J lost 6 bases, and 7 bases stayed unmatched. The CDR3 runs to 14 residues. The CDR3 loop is CASSTGTGKKTQYF. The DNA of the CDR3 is TGTGCCAGCAGTACCGGGACAGGGAAGAAGACCCAGTACTTC.

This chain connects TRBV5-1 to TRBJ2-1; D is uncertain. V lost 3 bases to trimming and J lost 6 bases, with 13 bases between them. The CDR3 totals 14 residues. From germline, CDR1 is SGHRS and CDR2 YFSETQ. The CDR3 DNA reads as TGCGCCAGCAGCTCCGTCGGGCCGGCCAATGAGCAGTTCTTC. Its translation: CASSSVGPANEQFF.

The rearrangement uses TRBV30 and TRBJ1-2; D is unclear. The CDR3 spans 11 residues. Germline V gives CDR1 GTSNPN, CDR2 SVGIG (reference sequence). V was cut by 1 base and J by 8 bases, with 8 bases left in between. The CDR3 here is CAWSADGGYTF. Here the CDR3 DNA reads TGTGCCTGGAGTGCCGACGGGGGCTACACCTTC. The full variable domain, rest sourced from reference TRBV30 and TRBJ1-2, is SQTIHQWPATLVQPVGSPLSLECTVEGTSNPNLYWYRQAAGRGLQLLFYSVGIGQISSEVPQNLSASRPQDRQFILSSKKLLLSDSGFYLCAWSADGGYTFGSGTRLTVV.

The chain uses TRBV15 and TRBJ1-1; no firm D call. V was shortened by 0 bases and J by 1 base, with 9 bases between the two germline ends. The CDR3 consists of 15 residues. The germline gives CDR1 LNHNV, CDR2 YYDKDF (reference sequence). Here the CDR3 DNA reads TGTGCCACCAGCAGAGATGGTAACAGGAACACTGAAGCTTTCTTT. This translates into CATSRDGNRNTEAFF.